The entry below describes one T cell receptor (beta chain). TCRdb independently ran MiXCR on the RT-PCR reads; one entry per CDR3 protein. The sample consists of about 680,000 distinct CDR3 sequences, around 14% of them appearing once. This CDR3 is 11 amino acids long. Germline V gene sequence: CDR1 DFQATT, CDR2 SNEGSKA (reference sequence). The receptor's source is a female donor in good health, serving as a healthy control. V usage is TRBV20-1 and J usage is TRBJ1-1; 9 nucleotides match TRBD1. Sequenced input: memory CD4+ T cells from blood. In nucleotides, the CDR3 is TGCAGCACGGACAGGGGACTTGAAGCTTTCTTT. Translating gives CSTDRGLEAFF.